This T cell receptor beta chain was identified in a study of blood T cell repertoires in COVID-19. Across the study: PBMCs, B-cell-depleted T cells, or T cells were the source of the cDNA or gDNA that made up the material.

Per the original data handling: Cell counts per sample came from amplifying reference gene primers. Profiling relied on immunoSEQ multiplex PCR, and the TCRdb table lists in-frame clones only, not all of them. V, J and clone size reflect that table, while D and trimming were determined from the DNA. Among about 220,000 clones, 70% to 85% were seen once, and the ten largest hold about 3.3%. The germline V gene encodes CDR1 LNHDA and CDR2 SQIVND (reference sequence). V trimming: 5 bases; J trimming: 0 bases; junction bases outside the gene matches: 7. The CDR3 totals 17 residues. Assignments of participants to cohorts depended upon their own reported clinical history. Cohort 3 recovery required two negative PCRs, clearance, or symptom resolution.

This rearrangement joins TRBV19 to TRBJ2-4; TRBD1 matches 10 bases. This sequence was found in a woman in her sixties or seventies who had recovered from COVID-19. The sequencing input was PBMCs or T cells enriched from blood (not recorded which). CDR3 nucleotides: TGTGCCAGTAGTCCCGGGACAGGGGTCATAGCCAAAAACATTCAGTACTTC. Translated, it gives CASSPGTGVIAKNIQYF.